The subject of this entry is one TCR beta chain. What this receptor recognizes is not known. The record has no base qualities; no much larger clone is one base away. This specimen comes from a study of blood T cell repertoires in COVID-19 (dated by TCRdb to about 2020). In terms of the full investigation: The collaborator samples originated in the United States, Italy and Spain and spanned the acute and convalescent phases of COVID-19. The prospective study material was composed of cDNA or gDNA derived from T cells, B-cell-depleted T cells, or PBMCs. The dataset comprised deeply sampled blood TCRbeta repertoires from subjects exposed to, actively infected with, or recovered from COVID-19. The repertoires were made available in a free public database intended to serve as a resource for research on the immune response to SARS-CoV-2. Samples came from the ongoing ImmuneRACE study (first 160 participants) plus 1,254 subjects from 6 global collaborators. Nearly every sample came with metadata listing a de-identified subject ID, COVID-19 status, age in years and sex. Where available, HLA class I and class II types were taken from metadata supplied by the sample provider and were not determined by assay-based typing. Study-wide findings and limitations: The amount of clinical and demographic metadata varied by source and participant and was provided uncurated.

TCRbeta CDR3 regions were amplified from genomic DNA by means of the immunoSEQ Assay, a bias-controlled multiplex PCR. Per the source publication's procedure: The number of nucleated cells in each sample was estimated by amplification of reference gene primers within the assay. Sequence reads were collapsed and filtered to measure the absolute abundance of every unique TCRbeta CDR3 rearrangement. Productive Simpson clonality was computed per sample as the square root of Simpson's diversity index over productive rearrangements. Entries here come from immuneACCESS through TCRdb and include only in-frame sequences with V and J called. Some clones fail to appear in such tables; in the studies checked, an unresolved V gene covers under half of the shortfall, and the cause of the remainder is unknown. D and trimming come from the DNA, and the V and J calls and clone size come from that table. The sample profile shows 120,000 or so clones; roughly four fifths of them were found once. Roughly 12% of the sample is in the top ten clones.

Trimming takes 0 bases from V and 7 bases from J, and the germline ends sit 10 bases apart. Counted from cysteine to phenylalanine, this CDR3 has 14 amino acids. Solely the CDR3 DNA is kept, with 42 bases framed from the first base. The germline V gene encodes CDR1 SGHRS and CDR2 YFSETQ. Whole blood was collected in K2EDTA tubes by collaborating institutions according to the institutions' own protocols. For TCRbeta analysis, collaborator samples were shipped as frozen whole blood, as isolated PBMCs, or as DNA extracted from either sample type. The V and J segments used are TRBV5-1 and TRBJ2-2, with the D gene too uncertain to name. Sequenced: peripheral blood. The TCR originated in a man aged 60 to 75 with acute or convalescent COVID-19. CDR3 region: CASSLGSPNGELFF. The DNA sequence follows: TGCGCCAGCAGCTTGGGGAGCCCTAACGGGGAGCTGTTTTTT.